The source of this T cell receptor beta chain is a study of T cells expressing NK-cell markers. The CDR3 is made up of 13 amino acids. Germline values: CDR1 DFQATT, CDR2 SNEGSKA (reference sequence). Reanalyzing the 5' RACE reads, TCRdb keeps one entry per CDR3 protein, without DNA. The sample includes a few hundred thousand distinct CDR3 sequences. The sample consisted of blood T cells: a sorted CD56 or NKG2C T cell subset, CD4+ or CD8+ T cells, or bulk PBMC T cells (not recorded which). The chain has TRBV20-1 and TRBJ2-7; the TCRdb call, TRBD1, lacks DNA for checking. The TCR comes from a man between 18 and 35 years old in good health. The CDR3: CSASSTGVNEQYF.